This TCR beta chain is drawn from a study of blood T cell repertoires in COVID-19. The germline V gene has CDR1 LNHDA and CDR2 SQIVND (reference sequence). This CDR3 has 14 amino acids. Deletions cut 3 bases from V and 6 bases from J, with 12 bases between. This clone showed up just once. Libraries were prepared by immunoSEQ multiplex PCR; TCRdb keeps only in-frame clonotypes and omits some of them. The sample has about 98,000 clones; roughly 82% are singletons. Material: peripheral blood. The receptor's source is a man in his sixties or seventies with active or convalescent COVID-19. This chain uses TRBV19 with TRBJ1-5; a weak D match, TRBD1 (5 bases). CDR3 coding DNA: TGTGCCAGTAGTATCCCTGGGGCGCTTCAGCCCCAGCATTTT. Protein sequence: CASSIPGALQPQHF. Based on the CDR3 plus reference TRBV19 and TRBJ1-5, the full variable domain is DGGITQSPKYLFRKEGQNVTLSCEQNLNHDAMYWYRQDPGQGLRLIYYSQIVNDFQKGDIAEGYSVSREKKESFPLTVTSAQKNPTAFYLCASSIPGALQPQHFGDGTRLSIL.